The rows below give T cell receptor beta chains drawn from one sample of a study of T cells in localized non-small cell lung cancer. TCRdb's copy holds only in-frame clones and misses some; the assay was immunoSEQ multiplex PCR. Among roughly 30,000 clones listed, roughly 87% were seen once. The material sequenced was peripheral blood mononuclear cells, taken before any cancer treatment. The receptor set was obtained from a woman aged 35 to 75 with stage III lung adenocarcinoma. The CDR3 runs from the conserved cysteine through the conserved F or W. Fields, in order: V gene, J gene, clone size, D gene, CDR3 protein, CDR3 DNA. A D gene is named only where the DNA matches it firmly. Clone size appears in some rows only: once, few, many, or a class for an expanded clone.

>TRBV10-3|TRBJ2-2|few|.
CAIRESGTNTGELFF
TGTGCCATCAGGGAGTCGGGGACAAACACCGGGGAGCTGTTTTTT
>TRBV7-3|TRBJ1-1|.|.
CASSLAGAGNTEAFF
TGTGCCAGCAGCTTAGCCGGGGCGGGGAACACTGAAGCTTTCTTT
>TRBV7-9|TRBJ1-1|.|.
CASSSQGGQMNTEAFF
TGTGCCAGCAGCTCCCAAGGAGGGCAGATGAACACTGAAGCTTTCTTT
>TRBV6-5|TRBJ1-2|few|.
CACFESNYGYTF
TGTGCCTGCTTTGAGTCTAACTATGGCTACACCTTC
>TRBV2|TRBJ1-5|.|.
CASTGVYSNQPQHF
TGTGCCAGCACTGGGGTTTATAGCAATCAGCCCCAGCATTTT
>TRBV6-5|TRBJ2-2|.|.
CASTLTGNTGELFF
TGTGCCAGCACCCTGACAGGGAACACCGGGGAGCTGTTTTTT
>TRBV5-1|TRBJ2-7|.|TRBD1
CASSRRQGYEQYF
TGCGCCAGCAGCCGACGACAGGGCTACGAGCAGTACTTC
>TRBV18|TRBJ2-7|.|TRBD2
CASSPTSDYEQYF
TGTGCCAGCTCACCGACTAGCGACTACGAGCAGTACTTC
>TRBV4-2|TRBJ2-3|.|TRBD1
CASSQGTGMSTDTQYF
TGTGCCAGCAGCCAAGGGACAGGGATGAGCACAGATACGCAGTATTTT
>TRBV2|TRBJ1-3|.|TRBD1
CASSRQGISGNTIYF
TGTGCCAGCAGTCGACAGGGGATCTCTGGAAACACCATATATTTT
>TRBV5-6|TRBJ1-1|.|.
CASSLDPVNTEAFF
TGTGCCAGCAGCTTGGACCCAGTCAACACTGAAGCTTTCTTT
>TRBV4-1|TRBJ1-2|.|.
CASSQNRDRAPSNYGYTF
TGCGCCAGCAGCCAAAACAGGGACCGGGCCCCGTCGAACTATGGCTACACCTTC
>TRBV6-6|TRBJ1-5|.|TRBD1
CASRGQGNEPQHF
TGTGCCAGCAGGGGACAGGGAAATGAGCCCCAGCATTTT
>TRBV10-3|TRBJ2-3|once|.
CAISEATATRADTQYF
TGTGCCATCAGTGAGGCCACCGCTACCCGGGCAGATACGCAGTATTTT
>TRBV5-1|TRBJ2-3|.|TRBD2
CASSLALAGADTQYF
TGCGCCAGCAGCTTGGCCCTAGCGGGAGCAGATACGCAGTATTTT
>TRBV7-2|TRBJ2-6|.|.
CASSRGAAGSSGANVLTF
TGTGCCAGCAGCCGGGGGGCAGCGGGGAGCTCTGGGGCCAACGTCCTGACTTTC
>TRBV18|TRBJ1-4|.|.
CASSPSGGRGEKLFF
TGTGCCAGCTCACCATCCGGGGGGCGCGGTGAAAAACTGTTTTTT
>TRBV28|TRBJ2-7|once|TRBD2
CASSPRTSGSFYEQYF
TGTGCCAGCAGTCCCCGGACTAGCGGGAGTTTCTACGAGCAGTACTTC
>TRBV19|TRBJ1-5|once|.
CASTFTGFRSPQHF
TGTGCCAGTACCTTTACAGGGTTCCGTTCGCCCCAGCATTTT
>TRBV7-6|TRBJ2-7|.|.
CASRPPDGSEQYF
TGTGCCAGCAGACCCCCCGACGGCTCCGAGCAGTACTTC
>TRBV4-2|TRBJ2-7|.|.
CASSQEVSLSYEQYF
TGTGCCAGCAGCCAAGAGGTCAGTCTCTCCTACGAGCAGTACTTC
>TRBV28|TRBJ2-5|.|TRBD2
CASKAGGLEETQYF
TGTGCCAGCAAAGCGGGAGGGTTAGAGGAGACCCAGTACTTC
>TRBV5-1|TRBJ2-1|.|.
CASKYGVTGASEQFF
TGCGCCAGTAAGTACGGCGTTACCGGGGCGAGTGAGCAGTTCTTC
>TRBV30|TRBJ2-2|.|.
CAWRTGTFTGELFF
TGTGCCTGGAGGACCGGGACCTTCACCGGGGAGCTGTTTTTT
>TRBV19|TRBJ2-7|.|.
CASSIGETGASYEQYF
TGTGCCAGTAGTATAGGAGAGACAGGAGCCTCCTACGAGCAGTACTTC
>TRBV5-1|TRBJ2-1|.|.
CASSPDVAYNEQFF
TGCGCCAGCAGCCCGGACGTCGCTTACAATGAGCAGTTCTTC
>TRBV29-1|TRBJ1-2|.|.
CSVTSTGRDYGYTF
TGCAGCGTTACCTCGACAGGTCGTGACTATGGCTACACCTTC
>TRBV11-2|TRBJ1-2|once|.
CASSLPFRYGYTF
TGTGCCAGCAGCCTCCCCTTTCGATATGGCTACACCTTC
>TRBV14|TRBJ2-5|.|.
CASSPHGQGETQYF
TGTGCCAGCAGCCCACATGGGCAGGGAGAGACCCAGTACTTC
>TRBV5-1|TRBJ2-1|.|TRBD2
CASSQSLAGSYNEQFF
TGCGCCAGCAGCCAGTCCCTAGCGGGATCCTACAATGAGCAGTTCTTC
>TRBV19|TRBJ1-4|.|.
CASWAEATNEKLFF
TGTGCCAGCTGGGCGGAAGCAACTAATGAAAAACTGTTTTTT
>TRBV7-9|TRBJ2-7|.|.
CASSLSGGVMSYEQYF
TGTGCCAGCAGCTTATCTGGTGGGGTGATGTCCTACGAGCAGTACTTC
>TRBV9|TRBJ1-3|.|.
CASGGTGNTIYF
TGTGCCAGCGGGGGGACTGGAAACACCATATATTTT